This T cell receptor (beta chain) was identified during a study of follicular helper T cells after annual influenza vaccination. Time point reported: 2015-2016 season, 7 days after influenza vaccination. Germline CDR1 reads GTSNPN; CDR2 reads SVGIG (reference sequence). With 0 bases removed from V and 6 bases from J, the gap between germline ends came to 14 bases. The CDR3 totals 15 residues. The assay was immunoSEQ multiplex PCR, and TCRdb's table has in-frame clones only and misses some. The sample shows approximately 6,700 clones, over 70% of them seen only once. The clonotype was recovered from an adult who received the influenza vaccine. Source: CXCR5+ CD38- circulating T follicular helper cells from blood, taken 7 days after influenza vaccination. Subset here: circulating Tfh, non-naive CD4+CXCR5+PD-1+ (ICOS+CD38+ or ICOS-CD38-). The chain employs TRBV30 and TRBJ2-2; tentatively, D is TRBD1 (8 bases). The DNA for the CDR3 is TGTGCCTGGAGTGTAAACAGGGGGGGGGCCGGGGAGCTGTTTTTT. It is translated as CAWSVNRGGAGELFF.